The clone carrying this T cell receptor (beta chain) was recorded many times. Combining iRepertoire HTBI primers with Arm-PCR of CDR3 regions, the authors built TCR beta libraries. TCRdb reprocessed the multiplex PCR reads with MiXCR, giving one entry per CDR3 protein. The sample consists of roughly 700,000 distinct CDR3 sequences, about 30% of them appearing once. This sample's time point: persistent/refractory GD, antithyroid drugs over 5 years with positive TRAb. From PBMCs, RNA was extracted and then used to make the TCR library. The V gene end was trimmed by 4 bases and the J gene end by 7 bases; junction bases not matched to a gene: 2. The CDR3 loop spans 13 amino acids. Germline CDR1 is SNHLY and CDR2 is FYNNEI. This entry comes from a study of regulatory T cells in long-lasting Graves disease.

The input for sequencing was peripheral blood mononuclear cells (PBMCs), taken when the disease was refractory, from a patient treated with antithyroid drugs. The sequence derives from a female donor with Graves disease. The rearrangement joins TRBV2 to TRBJ1-5; 9 bases match TRBD1. In DNA form, the CDR3 reads TGTGCCAGCAGTGGACAGGGGGACCAGCCCCAGCATTTT. Amino acids: CASSGQGDQPQHF.